This entry concerns a single TCR beta chain. As yet, its antigen is unknown. This specimen comes from a study of shared clonotypes between healthy human individuals. The overall study: A couple of female and a few male donors aged 18 to 49 were enrolled.

Study-level results: Some naive CD4 clonotypes, roughly 4.5%, turned up in common across four donors.

Sequencing used immunoSEQ multiplex PCR; TCRdb keeps in-frame clones, though not all of them. Of about 2.4 million clones in the sample, 90% to 95% were seen once. The donors were adults (healthy and HIV-negative) with no recent acute infections or vaccinations. The sequenced sample consisted of naive CD4+ T cells sorted from blood. Subset meaning: CD45RA+ positively selected. The sequence came from a young man in good health.

The CDR3 loop reads CASSYSGRPGEQYF. The CDR3 nucleotides read TGTGCCAGCAGCTATTCCGGGAGGCCGGGAGAGCAGTACTTC. V usage is TRBV7-9 and J usage is TRBJ2-7; 7 bases map to TRBD2. The germline V gene encodes CDR1 SEHNR and CDR2 FQNEAQ (reference sequence). The CDR3 is 14 residues long. The V and J ends lost 4 bases and 7 bases, in that order; junction bases with no gene match: 10.